This T cell receptor (beta chain) comes out of a study of CD8 T cells in ankylosing spondylitis. This clonotype turned up a few times. Using its own MiXCR run on the 5' RACE reads, TCRdb lists one record per CDR3 protein. Among 40,000 to 55,000 distinct CDR3 sequences listed, 7.4% were seen once. V dropped 3 bases and J dropped 5; count of bases not matched to a gene: 4. Germline loops: CDR1 LGHNA, CDR2 YSLEER. CDR3 length: 14 residues. The V call is TRBV4-3, the J call TRBJ2-5; 9 positions match TRBD2. Specimen: blood, either unsorted or a sorted T cell fraction (not recorded which). This sequence originates from a female donor with ankylosing spondylitis or in good health (not recorded which). The CDR3: CASSHYGTSETQYF. The CDR3 coding sequence is TGCGCCAGCAGCCACTACGGGACTAGCGAGACCCAGTACTTC.